This TCR beta chain originates from a study of blood T cell repertoires in COVID-19. Across the study: Researchers got acute and convalescent COVID-19 samples from the United States, Italy and Spain. PBMCs, B-cell-depleted T cells, or T cells were the source of the cDNA or gDNA that made up the material.

Authors' data handling: It was from reference gene primer amplification that nucleated cell counts were estimated. The table came from immunoSEQ multiplex PCR; TCRdb's copy has only in-frame clones and leaves some out. Clone size and the V and J calls come from that table; the DNA yielded D and trimming. The sample has around 300,000 clones, 90% seen once. Participants were aged roughly 18 to 89 years, lived in roughly 25 US areas, and enrolled virtually. There are 14 residues in the CDR3. Trimming cost V 5 bases and J 9 bases, with 17 bases left between them. CDR1 MDHEN and CDR2 SYDVKM come from the germline V gene.

This chain links TRBV28 with TRBJ1-5, with D maybe TRBD1 (6 bases). The origin of this receptor is a woman aged 18-29 years with acute COVID-19. The sequenced material came from PBMCs or T cells enriched from blood (not recorded which). CDR3 in amino acids: CASSDGTRAWPQHF. CDR3 nucleotides: TGTGCCAGCAGTGATGGGACAAGGGCATGGCCCCAGCATTTT.